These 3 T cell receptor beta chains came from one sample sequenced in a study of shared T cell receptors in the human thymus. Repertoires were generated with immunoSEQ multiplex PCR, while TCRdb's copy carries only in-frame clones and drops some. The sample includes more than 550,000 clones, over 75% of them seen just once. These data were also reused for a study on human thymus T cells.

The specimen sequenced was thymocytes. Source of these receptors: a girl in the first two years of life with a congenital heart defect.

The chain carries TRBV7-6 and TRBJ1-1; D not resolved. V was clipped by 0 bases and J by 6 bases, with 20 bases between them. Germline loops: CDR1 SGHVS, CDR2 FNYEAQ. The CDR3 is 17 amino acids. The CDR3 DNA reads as TGTGCCAGCAGCTTAGCGCGGGAAGGCCACCCTGATTCTGAAGCTTTCTTT. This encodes CASSLAREGHPDSEAFF.

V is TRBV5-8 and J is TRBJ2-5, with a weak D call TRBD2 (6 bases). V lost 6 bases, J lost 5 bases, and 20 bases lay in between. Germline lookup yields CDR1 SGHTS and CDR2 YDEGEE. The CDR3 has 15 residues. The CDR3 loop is CASTREAVASETQYF. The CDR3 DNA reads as TGTGCCAGCACCAGGGAGGCCGTGGCCTCTGAGACCCAGTACTTC.

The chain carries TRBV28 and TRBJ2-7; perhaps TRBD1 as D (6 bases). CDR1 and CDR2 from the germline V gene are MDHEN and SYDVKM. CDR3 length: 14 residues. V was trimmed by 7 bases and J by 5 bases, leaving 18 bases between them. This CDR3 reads CASKDRGGSDEQYF. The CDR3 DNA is TGTGCCAGCAAGGACAGAGGGGGATCAGACGAGCAGTACTTC.